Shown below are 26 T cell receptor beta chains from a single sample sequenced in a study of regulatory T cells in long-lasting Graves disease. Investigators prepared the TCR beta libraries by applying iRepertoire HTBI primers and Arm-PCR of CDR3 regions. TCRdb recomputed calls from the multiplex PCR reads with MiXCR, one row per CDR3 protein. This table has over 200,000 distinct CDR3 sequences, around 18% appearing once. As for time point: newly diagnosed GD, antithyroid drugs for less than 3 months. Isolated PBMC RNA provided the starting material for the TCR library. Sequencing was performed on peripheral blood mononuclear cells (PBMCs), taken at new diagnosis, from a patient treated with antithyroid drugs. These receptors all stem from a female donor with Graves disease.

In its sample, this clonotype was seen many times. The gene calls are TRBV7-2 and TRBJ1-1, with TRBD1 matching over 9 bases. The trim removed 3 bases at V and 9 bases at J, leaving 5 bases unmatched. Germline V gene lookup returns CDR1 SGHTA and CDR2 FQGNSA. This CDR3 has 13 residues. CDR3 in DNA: TGTGCCAGCAGCTTCACAGGGGGCACGCAAGCTTTCTTT. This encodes CASSFTGGTQAFF. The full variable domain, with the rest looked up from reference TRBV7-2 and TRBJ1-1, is GAGVSQSPSNKVTEKGKDVELRCDPISGHTALYWYRQSLGQGLEFLIYFQGNSAPDKSGLPSDRFSAERTGGSVSTLTIQRTQQEDSAVYLCASSFTGGTQAFFGQGTRLTVV.

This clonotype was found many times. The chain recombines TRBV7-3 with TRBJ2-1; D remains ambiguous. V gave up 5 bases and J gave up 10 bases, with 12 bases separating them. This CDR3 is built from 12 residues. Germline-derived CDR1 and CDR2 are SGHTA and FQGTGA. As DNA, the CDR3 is TGTGCCAGCAGCGTCCGTGTTGGGGAGCAGTTCTTC. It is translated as CASSVRVGEQFF.

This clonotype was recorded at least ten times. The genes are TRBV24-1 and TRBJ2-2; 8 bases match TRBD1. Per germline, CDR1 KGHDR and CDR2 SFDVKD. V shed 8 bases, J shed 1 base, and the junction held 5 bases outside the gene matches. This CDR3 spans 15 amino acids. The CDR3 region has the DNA TGTGCCACCACCTCCGGGACAGGGAACACCGGGGAGCTGTTTTTT. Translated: CATTSGTGNTGELFF.

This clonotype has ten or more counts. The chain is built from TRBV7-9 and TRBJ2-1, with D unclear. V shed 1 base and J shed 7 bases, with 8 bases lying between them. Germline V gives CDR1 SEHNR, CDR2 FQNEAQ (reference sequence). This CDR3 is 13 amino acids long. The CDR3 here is CASSLVGSNEQFF. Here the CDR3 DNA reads TGTGCCAGCAGCTTAGTGGGCAGTAATGAGCAGTTCTTC.

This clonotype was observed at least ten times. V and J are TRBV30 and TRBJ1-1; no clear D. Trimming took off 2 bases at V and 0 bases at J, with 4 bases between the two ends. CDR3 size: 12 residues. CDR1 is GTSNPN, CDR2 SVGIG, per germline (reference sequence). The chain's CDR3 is CAWSHVNTEAFF. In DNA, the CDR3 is TGTGCCTGGAGTCATGTGAACACTGAAGCTTTCTTT. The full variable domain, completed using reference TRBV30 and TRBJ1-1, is SQTIHQWPATLVQPVGSPLSLECTVEGTSNPNLYWYRQAAGRGLQLLFYSVGIGQISSEVPQNLSASRPQDRQFILSSKKLLLSDSGFYLCAWSHVNTEAFFGQGTRLTVV.

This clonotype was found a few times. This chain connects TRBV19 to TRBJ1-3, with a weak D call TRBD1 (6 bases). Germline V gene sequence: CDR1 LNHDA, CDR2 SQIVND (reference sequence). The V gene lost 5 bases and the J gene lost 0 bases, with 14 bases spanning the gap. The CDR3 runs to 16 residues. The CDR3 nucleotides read TGTGCCAGTAGTGTACAGACAGGCATCTCTGGAAACACCATATATTTT. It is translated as CASSVQTGISGNTIYF.

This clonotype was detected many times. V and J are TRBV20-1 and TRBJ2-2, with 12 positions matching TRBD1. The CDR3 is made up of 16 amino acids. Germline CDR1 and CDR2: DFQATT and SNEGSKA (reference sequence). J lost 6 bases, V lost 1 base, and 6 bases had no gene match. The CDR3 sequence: CSARGDRGRWPGELFF. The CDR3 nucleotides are TGCAGTGCTAGAGGGGACAGGGGGCGCTGGCCCGGGGAGCTGTTTTTT.

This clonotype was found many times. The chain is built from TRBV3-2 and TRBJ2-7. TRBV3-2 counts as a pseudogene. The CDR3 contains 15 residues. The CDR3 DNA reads TGTGCCAGCAGCCAAGGGGGTAGAATAGGCTACGAGCAGTACTTC. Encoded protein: CASSQGGRIGYEQYF.

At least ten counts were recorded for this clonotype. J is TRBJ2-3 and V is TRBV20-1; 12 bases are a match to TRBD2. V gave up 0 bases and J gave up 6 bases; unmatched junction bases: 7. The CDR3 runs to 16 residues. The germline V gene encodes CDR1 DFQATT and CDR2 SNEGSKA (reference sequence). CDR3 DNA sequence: TGCAGTGCTAGAGATTTAGGACTAGCGGGATTTGATACGCAGTATTTT. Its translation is CSARDLGLAGFDTQYF.

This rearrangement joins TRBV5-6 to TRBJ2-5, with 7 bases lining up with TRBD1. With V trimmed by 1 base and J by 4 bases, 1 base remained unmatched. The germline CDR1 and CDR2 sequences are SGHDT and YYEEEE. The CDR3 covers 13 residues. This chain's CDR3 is CASSLRTGETQYF. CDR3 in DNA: TGTGCCAGCAGCTTGCGGACAGGAGAGACCCAGTACTTC.

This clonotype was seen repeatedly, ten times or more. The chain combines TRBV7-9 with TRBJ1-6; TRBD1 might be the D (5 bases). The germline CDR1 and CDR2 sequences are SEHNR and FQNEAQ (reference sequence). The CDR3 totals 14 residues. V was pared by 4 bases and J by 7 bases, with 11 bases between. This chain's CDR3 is CASSSPDRNSPLHF. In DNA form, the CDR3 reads TGTGCCAGCAGCTCTCCAGACAGAAATTCACCCCTCCACTTT.

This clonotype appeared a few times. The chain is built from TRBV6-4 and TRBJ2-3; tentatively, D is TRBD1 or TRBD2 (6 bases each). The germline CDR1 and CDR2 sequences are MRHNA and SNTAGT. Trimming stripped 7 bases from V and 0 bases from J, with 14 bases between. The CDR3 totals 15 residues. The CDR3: CASMKGGSSTDTQYF. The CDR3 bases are TGTGCCAGCATGAAGGGGGGATCTAGCACAGATACGCAGTATTTT.

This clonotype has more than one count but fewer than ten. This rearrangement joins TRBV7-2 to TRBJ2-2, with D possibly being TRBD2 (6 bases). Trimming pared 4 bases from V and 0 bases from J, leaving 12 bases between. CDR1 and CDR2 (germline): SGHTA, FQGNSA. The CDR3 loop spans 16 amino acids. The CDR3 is CASSSGGTANTGELFF. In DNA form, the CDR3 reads TGTGCCAGCAGCTCCGGCGGGACGGCGAACACCGGGGAGCTGTTTTTT. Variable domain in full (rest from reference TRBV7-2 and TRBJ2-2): GAGVSQSPSNKVTEKGKDVELRCDPISGHTALYWYRQSLGQGLEFLIYFQGNSAPDKSGLPSDRFSAERTGGSVSTLTIQRTQQEDSAVYLCASSSGGTANTGELFFGEGSRLTVL.

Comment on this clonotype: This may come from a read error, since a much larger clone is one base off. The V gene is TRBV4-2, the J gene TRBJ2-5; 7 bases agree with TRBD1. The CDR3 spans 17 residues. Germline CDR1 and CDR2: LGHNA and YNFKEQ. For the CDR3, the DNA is TGTACCAGCAGCGCCAGACCCTTGGGGGACAGCCAAGAGACCCAGTACTTC. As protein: CTSSARPLGDSQETQYF.

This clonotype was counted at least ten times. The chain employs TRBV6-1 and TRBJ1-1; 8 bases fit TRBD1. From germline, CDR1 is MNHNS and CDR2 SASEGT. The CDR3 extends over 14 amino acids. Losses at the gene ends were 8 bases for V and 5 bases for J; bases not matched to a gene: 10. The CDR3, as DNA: TGTGCCAGCTGCGGACAGGGTAGGAGGACTGAAGCTTTCTTT. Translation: CASCGQGRRTEAFF.

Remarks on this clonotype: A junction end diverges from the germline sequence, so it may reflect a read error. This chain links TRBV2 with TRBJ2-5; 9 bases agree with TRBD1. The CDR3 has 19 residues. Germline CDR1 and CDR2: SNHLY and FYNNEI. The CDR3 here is CATSDSGAPGQGVEETQYF. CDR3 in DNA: TGTGCCACCAGTGATTCGGGGGCCCCGGGACAGGGTGTCGAGGAGACCCAGTACTTC.

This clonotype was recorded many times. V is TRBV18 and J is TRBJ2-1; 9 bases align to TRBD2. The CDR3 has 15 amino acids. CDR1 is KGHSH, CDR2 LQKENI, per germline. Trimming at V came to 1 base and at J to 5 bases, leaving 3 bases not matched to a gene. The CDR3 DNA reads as TGTGCCAGCTCACCACTCGGACTAGCGAACAATGAGCAGTTCTTC. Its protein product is CASSPLGLANNEQFF.

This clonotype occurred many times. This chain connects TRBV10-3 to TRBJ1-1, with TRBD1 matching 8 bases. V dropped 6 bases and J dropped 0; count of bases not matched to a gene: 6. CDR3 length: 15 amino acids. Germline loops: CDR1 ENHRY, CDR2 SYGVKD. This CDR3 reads CAISVQGGMNTEAFF. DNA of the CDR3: TGTGCCATCAGCGTACAGGGGGGGATGAACACTGAAGCTTTCTTT.

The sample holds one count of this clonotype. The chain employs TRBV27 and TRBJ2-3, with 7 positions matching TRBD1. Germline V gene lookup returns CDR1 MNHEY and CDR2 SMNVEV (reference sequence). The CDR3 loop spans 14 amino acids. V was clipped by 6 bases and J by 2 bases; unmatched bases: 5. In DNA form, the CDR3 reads TGTGCCAGCAGACCGGGACAGTACACAGATACGCAGTATTTT. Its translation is CASRPGQYTDTQYF.

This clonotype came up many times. CDR3 coding DNA: TGCAGTGCTAAGGCGGGAACTCCATACGAGCAGTACTTC. Translation gives CSAKAGTPYEQYF. The chain employs TRBV20-1 and TRBJ2-7; D perhaps matches TRBD2 (6 bases). There are 13 residues in the CDR3. V shed 4 bases and J shed 4 bases, with 14 bases lying between them. Per the germline V gene, CDR1 is DFQATT and CDR2 is SNEGSKA (reference sequence).

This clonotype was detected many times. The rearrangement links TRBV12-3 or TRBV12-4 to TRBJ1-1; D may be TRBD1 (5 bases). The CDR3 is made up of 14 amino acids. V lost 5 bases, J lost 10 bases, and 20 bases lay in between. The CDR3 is CASSLLQGPGTAFF. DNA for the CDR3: TGTGCCAGCAGTCTCTTGCAGGGACCCGGGACAGCTTTCTTT.

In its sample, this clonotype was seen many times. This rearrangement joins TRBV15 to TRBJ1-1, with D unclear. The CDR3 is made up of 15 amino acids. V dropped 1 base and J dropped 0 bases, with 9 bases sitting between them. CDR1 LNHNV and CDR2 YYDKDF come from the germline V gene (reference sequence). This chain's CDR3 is CATSRVDPMNTEAFF. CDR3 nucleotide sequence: TGTGCCACCAGCAGAGTAGATCCGATGAACACTGAAGCTTTCTTT.

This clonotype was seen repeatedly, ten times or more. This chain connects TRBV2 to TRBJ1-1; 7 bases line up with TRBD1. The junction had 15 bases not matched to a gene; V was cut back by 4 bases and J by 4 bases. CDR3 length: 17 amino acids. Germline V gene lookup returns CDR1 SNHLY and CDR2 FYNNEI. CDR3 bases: TGTGCCAGCAGTGTAATTCAGGGACAGCCTCGTGGCACTGAAGCTTTCTTT. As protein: CASSVIQGQPRGTEAFF.

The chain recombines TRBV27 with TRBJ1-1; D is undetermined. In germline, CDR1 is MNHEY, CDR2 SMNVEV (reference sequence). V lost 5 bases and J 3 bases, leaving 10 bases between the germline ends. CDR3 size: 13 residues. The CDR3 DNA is TGTGCCAGCAGTAATCAGCCTTACACTGAAGCTTTCTTT. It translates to CASSNQPYTEAFF.

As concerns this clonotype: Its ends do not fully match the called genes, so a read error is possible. CDR3 protein: CASTKNFGAEEAQYF. In DNA form, the CDR3 reads TGCGCCAGCACCAAGAACTTCGGGGCCGAAGAGGCCCAGTACTTC. The J gene is TRBJ2-5, the V gene TRBV5-1; perhaps D is TRBD1 or TRBD2 (5 bases each). Germline CDR1 reads SGHRS; CDR2 reads YFSETQ. CDR3 length: 15 amino acids.

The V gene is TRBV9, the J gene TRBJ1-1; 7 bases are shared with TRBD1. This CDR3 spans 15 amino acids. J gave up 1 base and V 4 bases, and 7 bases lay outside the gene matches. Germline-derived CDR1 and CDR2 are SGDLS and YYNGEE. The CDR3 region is CASSPWDSGNTEAFF. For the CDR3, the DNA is TGTGCCAGCAGCCCTTGGGACAGCGGGAACACTGAAGCTTTCTTT.